These 20 T cell receptor beta chains originate from one sample sequenced in a study of T cell repertoires in cytomegalovirus infection. Their target antigens are unknown. TCRdb re-derived calls from the reads in MiXCR, one entry per CDR3 protein. The sample carries about 890,000 distinct CDR3 sequences, approximately 31% recorded once. The source was cultured CD8+ T cells from PBMCs, collected from culture after CMV antigen stimulation. The source of these receptors is a human donor in good health (CMV status not recorded). Some clones in this sample may be carry-over from other donors' samples.

This sequence joins TRBV13 and TRBJ1-2; TRBD1 matches 10 bases. The CDR3 is 14 amino acids. Trimming cost V 7 bases and J 8 bases; bases outside gene matches: 10. Per germline, CDR1 PRHDT and CDR2 FYEKMQ (reference sequence). This chain's CDR3 is CASTSGTGARGYTF. The CDR3 region has the DNA TGTGCCAGCACCTCAGGGACAGGGGCGAGGGGCTACACCTTC.

The chain joins TRBV7-2 to TRBJ2-4; the match to TRBD2 covers 9 bases. After removal of 0 bases from V and 6 bases from J, the junction contained 12 bases not matched to a gene. The CDR3 length is 18 residues. Per germline, CDR1 SGHTA and CDR2 FQGNSA. For the CDR3, the DNA is TGTGCCAGCAGCTTAGCTCGCGGGGGGGCCTGGGGAAGAAACATTCAGTACTTC. It specifies CASSLARGGAWGRNIQYF.

The chain couples TRBV19 to TRBJ2-7; D remains ambiguous. The germline gives CDR1 LNHDA, CDR2 SQIVND (reference sequence). Trimming removed 5 bases at V and 0 bases at J, with 17 bases between. The CDR3 sequence is 16 residues long. The CDR3 here is CASSPSTLPYSYEQYF. In DNA form, the CDR3 reads TGTGCCAGTAGTCCGTCGACCTTACCTTACTCCTACGAGCAGTACTTC.

This clonotype has more than one count but fewer than ten. The V gene is TRBV7-9, the J gene TRBJ2-1; TRBD1 is a possible D gene (6 bases). Deletions cut 5 bases from V and 8 bases from J, with 16 bases between. This CDR3 is built from 14 residues. Germline CDR1 and CDR2: SEHNR and FQNEAQ (reference sequence). The CDR3 sequence is CASSPRTVLDEQFF. CDR3 sequence (DNA): TGTGCCAGCAGCCCCCGGACAGTACTAGATGAGCAGTTCTTC.

This clonotype was counted between two and nine times. The V and J genes are TRBV5-4 and TRBJ2-1, with TRBD2 identical over 9 bases. The germline V gene encodes CDR1 SGHNT and CDR2 YYREEE (reference sequence). Germline trimming cut 0 bases from V and 5 bases from J; bases unmatched to any gene: 9. CDR3 length: 17 amino acids. The CDR3 sequence is CASSLEGAGGPDNEQFF. For the CDR3, the DNA is TGTGCCAGCAGCTTGGAAGGGGCGGGGGGGCCTGACAATGAGCAGTTCTTC.

This chain links TRBV6-2 or TRBV6-3 with TRBJ1-5, with no clear D. From germline, CDR1 is MNHEY and CDR2 SVGEGT. This CDR3 has 16 residues. The V end was cut by 3 bases, the J end by 5 bases, with 17 bases between. The CDR3 DNA reads TGTGCCAGCAGTTATCTCCGGCCCACGAGGGATCAGCCCCAGCATTTT. This sequence encodes CASSYLRPTRDQPQHF.

Points on this clonotype: A read error may explain this, as a much larger clone is one base away. V usage is TRBV13 and J usage is TRBJ1-1; 9 bases align to TRBD1. The CDR3 has 14 residues. Trimming removed 4 bases from V and 1 base from J; junction bases left unmatched: 1. CDR1 and CDR2 from the germline V gene are PRHDT and FYEKMQ (reference sequence). Written as DNA, the CDR3 is TGTGCCAGCAGCTGGGACAGGGAGAACACTGAAGCTTTCTTT. Translating it yields CASSWDRENTEAFF. Based on the CDR3 plus reference TRBV13 and TRBJ1-1, the full variable domain is AAGVIQSPRHLIKEKRETATLKCYPIPRHDTVYWYQQGPGQDPQFLISFYEKMQSDKGSIPDRFSAQQFSDYHSELNMSSLELGDSALYFCASSWDRENTEAFFGQGTRLTVV.

The chain recombines TRBV6-2 or TRBV6-3 with TRBJ2-1; 10 bases line up with TRBD2. This CDR3 is 15 amino acids long. Germline V gene sequence: CDR1 MNHEY, CDR2 SVGEGT. Trimming cost V 6 bases and J 5 bases; bases outside gene matches: 7. CDR3 region: CASSGLAGADNEQFF. The CDR3 DNA reads TGTGCCAGCAGCGGGCTAGCGGGGGCGGACAATGAGCAGTTCTTC.

This chain uses TRBV29-1 with TRBJ1-1, with 9 bases fitting TRBD1. The CDR3 extends over 13 amino acids. Germline CDR1 reads SQVTM; CDR2 reads ANQGSEA. After removal of 6 bases from V and 11 bases from J, the junction contained 13 bases not matched to a gene. The CDR3 protein is CSVYGTGYLVAFF. The DNA of the CDR3 is TGCAGCGTGTACGGGACAGGGTATCTGGTCGCTTTCTTT.

The CDR3 reads CASSLDRSINEKLFF. Written as DNA, the CDR3 is TGTGCCAGCAGCTTAGACAGAAGTATCAATGAAAAACTGTTTTTT. The chain is built from TRBV7-2 and TRBJ1-4; D gene unclear. The CDR3 spans 15 residues. V dropped 1 base and J dropped 5 bases, with 11 bases sitting between them. CDR1 and CDR2 from the germline V gene are SGHTA and FQGNSA.

J is TRBJ2-1 and V is TRBV7-9; tentative D call: TRBD2 (7 bases). This CDR3 comprises 15 residues. V gave up 1 base and J gave up 8 bases, with 15 bases separating them. The V gene's germline CDR1 is SEHNR and CDR2 FQNEAQ (reference sequence). Written as DNA, the CDR3 is TGTGCCAGCAGCTTAGAGGGGGGGCCGGGGGATGAGCAGTTCTTC. This gives the protein CASSLEGGPGDEQFF.

V is TRBV6-5 and J is TRBJ1-1; no definite D call. Germline V CDR1 and CDR2: MNHEY, SVGAGI. The length of the CDR3 is 16 residues. The ends were cut back, 7 bases at V and 3 bases at J, with 21 bases in the middle. The CDR3 is CASISAEPVGYTEAFF. Here the CDR3 DNA reads TGTGCCAGCATATCCGCGGAGCCAGTGGGTTACACTGAAGCTTTCTTT.

V is TRBV5-6 and J is TRBJ2-3, with TRBD1 matching 7 bases. J was trimmed by 8 bases and V by 7 bases; bases with no gene match: 4. Germline CDR1 and CDR2: SGHDT and YYEEEE. This CDR3 has 11 residues. Here the CDR3 DNA reads TGTGCCAGCGGCTCAGGGGGTACGCAGTATTTT. Translated, it gives CASGSGGTQYF.

This clonotype turned up a few times. The V gene is TRBV28, the J gene TRBJ2-7; 11 nucleotides match TRBD2. The CDR3 runs 15 residues. The J segment lost 2 bases and the V segment lost 2 bases, leaving 2 bases of the junction unmatched. CDR1 MDHEN and CDR2 SYDVKM come from the germline V gene. Written as DNA, the CDR3 is TGTGCCAGCAGTTTAAGACTAGCGGGGCCCTACGAGCAGTACGTC. It codes for CASSLRLAGPYEQYV.

The chain combines TRBV7-4 with TRBJ1-2; TRBD1 agrees at 8 bases. Germline CDR1 reads SGHVT; CDR2 reads SQSDAQ. J lost 1 base, V lost 4 bases, and 17 bases had no gene match. This CDR3 comprises 19 residues. The CDR3 sequence: CASSSPGQAPKTRNYGYTF. The CDR3 DNA sequence: TGTGCCAGCAGCTCGCCGGGACAGGCCCCTAAAACCCGTAACTATGGCTACACCTTC. Using reference TRBV7-4 and TRBJ1-2 for the parts outside the CDR3, the full variable domain is GAGVSQSPRYKVAKRGRDVALRCDSISGHVTLYWYRQTLGQGSEVLTYSQSDAQRDKSGRPSGRFSAERPERSVSTLKIQRTEQGDSAVYLCASSSPGQAPKTRNYGYTFGSGTRLTVV.

In this sample, this clonotype turned up many times. In nucleotides, the CDR3 is TGTGCCAGCAGTTTGACTAGCGGGGGTCCCCGGGATACGCAGTATTTT. This translates into CASSLTSGGPRDTQYF. The chain employs TRBV6-2 or TRBV6-3 and TRBJ2-3; 12 nucleotides line up with TRBD2. Trimming removed 4 bases from V and 6 bases from J; junction bases left unmatched: 8. Germline V gene data show CDR1 as MNHEY and CDR2 as SVGEGT. The CDR3 covers 16 residues.

This clonotype was picked up a small number of times. V gene TRBV2 combines with J gene TRBJ2-2, with 7 bases aligning to TRBD1. The CDR3 runs 21 residues. In germline, CDR1 is SNHLY, CDR2 FYNNEI. Losses at the gene ends were 7 bases for V and 6 bases for J; bases not matched to a gene: 29. Written as DNA, the CDR3 is TGTGCCAGCATCCCAGATGGGACAGCTGCGAACCAAAAGGGGACCGCCGGGGAGCTGTTTTTT. This translates into CASIPDGTAANQKGTAGELFF.

The rearrangement uses TRBV6-1 and TRBJ2-2; tentatively, D is TRBD1 (5 bases). The CDR3 covers 16 residues. V lost 2 bases to trimming and J lost 2 bases, with 12 bases between them. CDR1 is MNHNS, CDR2 SASEGT, per germline. Written as DNA, the CDR3 is TGTGCCAGCAGTGAAAGGACATTTGCCAACACCGGGGAGCTGTTTTTT. Protein sequence: CASSERTFANTGELFF.

This clonotype was recorded many times. The rearrangement links TRBV11-2 to TRBJ2-5; tentative D call: TRBD1 (6 bases). The CDR3 loop spans 14 amino acids. V was cut by 5 bases and J by 1 base, with 11 bases left in between. Germline CDR1 reads SGHAT; CDR2 reads FQNNGV. In DNA, the CDR3 is TGTGCCAGCAGCCGGAACAGGGCCCAAGAGACCCAGTACTTC. As protein: CASSRNRAQETQYF. The whole variable domain, remainder taken from reference TRBV11-2 and TRBJ2-5, is EAGVAQSPRYKIIEKRQSVAFWCNPISGHATLYWYQQILGQGPKLLIQFQNNGVVDDSQLPKDRFSAERLKGVDSTLKIQPAKLEDSAVYLCASSRNRAQETQYFGPGTRLLVL.

This clonotype was found once. The V and J genes are TRBV11-2 and TRBJ1-1; the D is unclear. Per the germline V gene, CDR1 is SGHAT and CDR2 is FQNNGV. The CDR3 has 16 residues. Deletions cut 6 bases from V and 0 bases from J, with 17 bases between. The CDR3 loop is CASRFWGRLMNTEAFF. CDR3 sequence (DNA): TGTGCCAGCAGATTTTGGGGTCGACTGATGAACACTGAAGCTTTCTTT.